This TCR beta chain was identified in a study of blood T cell repertoires in COVID-19. About the study: Donors in the United States, Italy and Spain gave samples during acute or convalescent COVID-19.

The repertoire was sequenced with immunoSEQ multiplex PCR; TCRdb's copy has only in-frame clones and lacks some. There are about 100,000 clones in the sample; approximately 85% occur only once, and 15% to 20% lies in the top ten. V shed 5 bases and J shed 5 bases, with 14 bases lying between them. The CDR3 runs to 14 residues. From germline, CDR1 is SGHNT and CDR2 YENEEA. The sample comprised peripheral blood. The V and J genes are TRBV11-3 and TRBJ2-3; D is ambiguous. This receptor was obtained from a woman of 80 years or more with active or convalescent COVID-19. Here the CDR3 DNA reads TGTGCCAGCAGCACACCCAGACAAGGAGATACGCAGTATTTT. Its translation: CASSTPRQGDTQYF.